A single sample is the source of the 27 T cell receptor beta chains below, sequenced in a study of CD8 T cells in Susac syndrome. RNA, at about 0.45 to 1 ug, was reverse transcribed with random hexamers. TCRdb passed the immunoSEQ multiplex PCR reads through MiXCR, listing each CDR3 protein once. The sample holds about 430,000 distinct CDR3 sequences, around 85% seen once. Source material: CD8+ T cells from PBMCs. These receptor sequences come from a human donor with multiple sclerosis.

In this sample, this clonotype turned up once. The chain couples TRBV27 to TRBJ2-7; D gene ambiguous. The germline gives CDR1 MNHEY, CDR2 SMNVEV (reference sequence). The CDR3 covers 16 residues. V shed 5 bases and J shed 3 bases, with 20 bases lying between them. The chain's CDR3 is CASSPPLGRTHYEQYF. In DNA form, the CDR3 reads TGTGCCAGCAGTCCCCCCTTGGGCAGGACCCACTACGAGCAGTACTTC.

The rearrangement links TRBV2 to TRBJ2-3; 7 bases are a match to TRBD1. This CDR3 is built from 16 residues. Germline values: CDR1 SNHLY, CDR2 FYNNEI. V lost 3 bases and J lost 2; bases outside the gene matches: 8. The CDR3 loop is CASSDQWDRPTDTQYF. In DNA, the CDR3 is TGTGCCAGCAGTGATCAATGGGACAGACCCACAGATACGCAGTATTTT.

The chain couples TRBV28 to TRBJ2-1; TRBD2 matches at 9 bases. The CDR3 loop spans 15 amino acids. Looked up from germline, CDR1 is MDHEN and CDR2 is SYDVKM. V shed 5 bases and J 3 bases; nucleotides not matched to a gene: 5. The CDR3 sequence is CASSEAGGVYNEQFF. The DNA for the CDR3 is TGTGCCAGCAGTGAAGCGGGAGGAGTCTACAATGAGCAGTTCTTC.

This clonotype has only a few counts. CDR3 in amino acids: CASSLPANEQFF. CDR3 sequence (DNA): TGTGCCAGCAGTTTACCAGCTAATGAGCAGTTCTTC. V is TRBV27 and J is TRBJ2-1, with D unclear. V lost 2 bases and J 7 bases, leaving 6 bases between the germline ends. The CDR3 totals 12 residues. Germline V gene sequence: CDR1 MNHEY, CDR2 SMNVEV (reference sequence).

As DNA, the CDR3 is TGTGCCAGCAGAGATCCGGGACAGGGGGCTCACGGCACTGAAGCTTTCTTT. It yields the protein CASRDPGQGAHGTEAFF. V is TRBV6-1 and J is TRBJ1-1, with 12 bases that match TRBD1. The germline V gene has CDR1 MNHNS and CDR2 SASEGT. With 6 bases clipped from V and 4 bases from J, the junction kept 12 bases outside the gene matches. This CDR3 has 17 amino acids.

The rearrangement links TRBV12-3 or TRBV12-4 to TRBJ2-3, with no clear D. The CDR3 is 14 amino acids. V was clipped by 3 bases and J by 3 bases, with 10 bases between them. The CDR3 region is CASSFLPRTDTQYF. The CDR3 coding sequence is TGTGCCAGCAGTTTCCTCCCGAGGACAGATACGCAGTATTTT.

CDR3 sequence reads: CASSPPAGEGETQYF. CDR3 sequence (DNA): TGTGCCAGCTCACCCCCGGCGGGGGAAGGAGAGACCCAGTACTTC. The V and J genes are TRBV18 and TRBJ2-5, with TRBD2 matching 7 bases. The CDR3 length is 15 residues. CDR1 is KGHSH and CDR2 is LQKENI in the germline V gene. V was clipped by 3 bases and J by 4 bases; unmatched bases: 8.

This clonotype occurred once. DNA of the CDR3: TGTGCCACCAGTGGACCGAGAACGAGGGACGAAGCGGATTACAATGAGCAGTTCTTC. Protein product: CATSGPRTRDEADYNEQFF. The genes are TRBV24-1 and TRBJ2-1; either TRBD1 or TRBD2 may supply D (5 bases each). The germline V gene has CDR1 KGHDR and CDR2 SFDVKD. The CDR3 contains 19 residues. The V gene lost 5 bases and the J gene lost 4 bases, with 26 bases spanning the gap.

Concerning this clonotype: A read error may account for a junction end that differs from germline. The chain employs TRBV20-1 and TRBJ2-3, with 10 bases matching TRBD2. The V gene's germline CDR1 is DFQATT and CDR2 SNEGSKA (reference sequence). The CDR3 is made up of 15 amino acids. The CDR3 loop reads CSAGDSGGTTDTQYF. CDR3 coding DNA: TGCAGTGCTGGAGATAGCGGGGGGACCACAGATACGCAGTATTTT.

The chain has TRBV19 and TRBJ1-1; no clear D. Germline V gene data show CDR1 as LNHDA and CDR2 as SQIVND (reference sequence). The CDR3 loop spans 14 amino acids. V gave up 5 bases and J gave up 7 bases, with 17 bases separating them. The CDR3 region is CASSASLDGVEAFF. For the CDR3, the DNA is TGTGCCAGTAGTGCGAGCCTTGATGGTGTTGAAGCTTTCTTT.

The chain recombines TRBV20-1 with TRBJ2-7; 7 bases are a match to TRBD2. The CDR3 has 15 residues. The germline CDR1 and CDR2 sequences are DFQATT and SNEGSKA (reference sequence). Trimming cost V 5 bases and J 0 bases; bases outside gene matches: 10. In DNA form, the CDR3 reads TGCAGTGCTCGGGGAAGCGGGGCCGACTCCTACGAGCAGTACTTC. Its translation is CSARGSGADSYEQYF.

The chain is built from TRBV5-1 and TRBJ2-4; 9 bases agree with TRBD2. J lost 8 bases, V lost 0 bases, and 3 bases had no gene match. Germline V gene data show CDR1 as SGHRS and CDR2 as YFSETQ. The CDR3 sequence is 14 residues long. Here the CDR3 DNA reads TGCGCCAGCAGCTTGGTGGCTAGCGGGGACATTCAGTACTTC. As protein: CASSLVASGDIQYF.

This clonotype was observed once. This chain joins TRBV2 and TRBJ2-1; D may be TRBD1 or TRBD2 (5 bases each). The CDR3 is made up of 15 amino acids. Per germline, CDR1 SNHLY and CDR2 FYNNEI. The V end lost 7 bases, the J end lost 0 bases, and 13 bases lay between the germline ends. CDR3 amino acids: CASIFGAYSYNEQFF. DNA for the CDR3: TGTGCCAGCATCTTCGGGGCTTACTCCTACAATGAGCAGTTCTTC. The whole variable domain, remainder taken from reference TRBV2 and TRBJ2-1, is EPEVTQTPSHQVTQMGQEVILRCVPISNHLYFYWYRQILGQKVEFLVSFYNNEISEKSEIFDDQFSVERPDGSNFTLKIRSTKLEDSAMYFCASIFGAYSYNEQFFGPGTRLTVL.

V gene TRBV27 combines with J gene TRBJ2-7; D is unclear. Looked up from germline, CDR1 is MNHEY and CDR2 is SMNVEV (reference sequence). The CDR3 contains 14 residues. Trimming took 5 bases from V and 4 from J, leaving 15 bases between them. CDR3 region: CASSTTSVWYEQYF. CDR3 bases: TGTGCCAGCAGTACTACCTCCGTATGGTACGAGCAGTACTTC.

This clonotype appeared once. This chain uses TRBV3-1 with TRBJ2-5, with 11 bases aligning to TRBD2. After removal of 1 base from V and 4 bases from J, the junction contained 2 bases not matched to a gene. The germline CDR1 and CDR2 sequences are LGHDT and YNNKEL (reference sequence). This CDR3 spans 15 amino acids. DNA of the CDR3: TGTGCCAGCAGCCAAGTAGCGGGGGGGCCAGAGACCCAGTACTTC. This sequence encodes CASSQVAGGPETQYF.

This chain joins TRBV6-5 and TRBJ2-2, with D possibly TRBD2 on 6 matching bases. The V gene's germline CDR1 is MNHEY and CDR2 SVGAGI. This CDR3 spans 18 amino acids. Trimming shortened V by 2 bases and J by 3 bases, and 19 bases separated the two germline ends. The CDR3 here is CASSYLVERAQHTGELFF. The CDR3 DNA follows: TGTGCCAGCAGTTACCTCGTCGAGCGGGCACAGCACACCGGGGAGCTGTTTTTT.

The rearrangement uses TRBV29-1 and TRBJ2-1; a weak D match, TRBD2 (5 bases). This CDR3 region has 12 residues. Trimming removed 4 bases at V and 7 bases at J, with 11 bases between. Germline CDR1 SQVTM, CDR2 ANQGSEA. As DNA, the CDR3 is TGCAGCGTTGGGACCGGAGGAAATGAGCAGTTCTTC. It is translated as CSVGTGGNEQFF.

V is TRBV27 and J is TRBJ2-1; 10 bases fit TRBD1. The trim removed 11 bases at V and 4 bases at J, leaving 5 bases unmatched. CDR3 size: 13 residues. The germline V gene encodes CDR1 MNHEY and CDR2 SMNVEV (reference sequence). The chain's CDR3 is CASVGQGYNEQFF. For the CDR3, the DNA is TGTGCCTCCGTGGGACAGGGGTACAATGAGCAGTTCTTC.

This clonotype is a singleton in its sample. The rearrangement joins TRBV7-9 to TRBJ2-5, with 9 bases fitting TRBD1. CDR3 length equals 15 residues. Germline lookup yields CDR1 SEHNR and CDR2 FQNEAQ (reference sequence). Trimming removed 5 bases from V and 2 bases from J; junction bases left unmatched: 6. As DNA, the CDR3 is TGTGCCAGCAGCCCGACCGACAGGGGGCAAGAGACCCAGTACTTC. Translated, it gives CASSPTDRGQETQYF.

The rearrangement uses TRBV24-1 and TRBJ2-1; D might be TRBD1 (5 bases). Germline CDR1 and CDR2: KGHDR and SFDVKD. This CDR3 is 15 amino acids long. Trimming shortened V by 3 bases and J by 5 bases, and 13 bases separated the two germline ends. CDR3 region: CATSDGEMGHNEQFF. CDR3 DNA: TGTGCCACCAGTGATGGAGAGATGGGGCACAATGAGCAGTTCTTC.

In DNA, the CDR3 is TGTGCCAGTAGTATAGATTCCGGGGAGCATCAGCCCCAGCATTTT. This translates into CASSIDSGEHQPQHF. The chain carries TRBV19 and TRBJ1-5; no clear D gene. Germline CDR1 and CDR2: LNHDA and SQIVND (reference sequence). CDR3 length equals 15 residues. V was pared by 0 bases and J by 5 bases, with 11 bases between. Full variable domain (missing parts from reference TRBV19 and TRBJ1-5): DGGITQSPKYLFRKEGQNVTLSCEQNLNHDAMYWYRQDPGQGLRLIYYSQIVNDFQKGDIAEGYSVSREKKESFPLTVTSAQKNPTAFYLCASSIDSGEHQPQHFGDGTRLSIL.

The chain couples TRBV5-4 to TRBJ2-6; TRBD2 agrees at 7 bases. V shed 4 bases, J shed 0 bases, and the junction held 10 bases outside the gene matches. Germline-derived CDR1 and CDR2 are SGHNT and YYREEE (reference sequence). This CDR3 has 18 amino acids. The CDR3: CASSGPGREDSGANVLTF. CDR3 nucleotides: TGTGCCAGCAGCGGGCCGGGACGGGAGGACTCTGGGGCCAACGTCCTGACTTTC.

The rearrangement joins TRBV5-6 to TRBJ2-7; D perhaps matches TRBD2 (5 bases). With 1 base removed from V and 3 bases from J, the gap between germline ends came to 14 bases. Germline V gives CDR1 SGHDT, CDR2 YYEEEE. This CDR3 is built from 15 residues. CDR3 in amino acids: CASSLWAGGLYEQYF. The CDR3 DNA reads TGTGCCAGCAGCTTGTGGGCAGGAGGACTCTACGAGCAGTACTTC.

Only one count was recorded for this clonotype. Here the CDR3 reads CATSDVLSNQPQHF. For the CDR3, the DNA is TGTGCCACCAGTGATGTCCTTTCCAATCAGCCCCAGCATTTT. The gene calls are TRBV24-1 and TRBJ1-5; D is undetermined. Germline lookup yields CDR1 KGHDR and CDR2 SFDVKD. The CDR3 totals 14 residues. The V gene lost 3 bases and the J gene lost 3 bases, with 8 bases spanning the gap.

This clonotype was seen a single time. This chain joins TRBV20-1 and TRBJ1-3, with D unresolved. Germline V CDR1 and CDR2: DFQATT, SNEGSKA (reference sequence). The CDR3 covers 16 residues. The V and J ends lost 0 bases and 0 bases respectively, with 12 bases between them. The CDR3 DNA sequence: TGCAGTGCTAGAGATAGAACAGCCCGCTCTGGAAACACCATATATTTT. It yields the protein CSARDRTARSGNTIYF.

CDR3 region: CASSLGAGFDEKLFF. The CDR3 DNA is TGTGCCAGCAGCTTAGGAGCGGGGTTTGACGAAAAACTGTTTTTT. The chain has TRBV11-2 and TRBJ1-4, with no clear D. Germline lookup yields CDR1 SGHAT and CDR2 FQNNGV. The CDR3 is made up of 15 amino acids. The V end lost 1 base, the J end lost 8 bases, and 14 bases lay between the germline ends.

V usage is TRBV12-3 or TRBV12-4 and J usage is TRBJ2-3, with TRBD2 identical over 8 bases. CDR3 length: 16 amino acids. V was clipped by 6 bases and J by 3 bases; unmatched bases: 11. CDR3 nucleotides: TGTGCCAGCAGCAGAGCGGGAGTTGCGGGGACAGATACGCAGTATTTT. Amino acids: CASSRAGVAGTDTQYF.